This TCR beta chain was found in a study of response to subunit inactivated influenza vaccine. Each CDR3 protein gets one entry after TCRdb re-called the RT-PCR reads with MiXCR. The table includes around 320,000 distinct CDR3 sequences, approximately 20% detected once. J was trimmed by 2 bases and V by 2 bases; bases with no gene match: 6. This CDR3 spans 14 amino acids. Per the germline V gene, CDR1 is DFQATT and CDR2 is SNEGSKA (reference sequence). Material: PBMCs from blood, obtained less than 22 months after vaccination. The chain joins TRBV20-1 to TRBJ2-7; 7 nucleotides line up with TRBD2. This clonotype was obtained from a man aged 50 to 69 who received an inactivated influenza vaccine. The CDR3 nucleotides are TGCAGTGCTAGAAAGCCTAGCGGAACCTACGAGCAGTACTTC. Its translation: CSARKPSGTYEQYF.